The rows below give T cell receptor beta chains drawn from one sample of a study of cytomegalovirus exposure and HLA in healthy donors. Libraries were prepared by immunoSEQ multiplex PCR; TCRdb keeps only in-frame clonotypes and omits some of them. This sample has more than 150,000 clones, with over 75% found just once. The sample was PBMCs. These receptor sequences come from a man younger than 35 in good health and CMV-seropositive. The CDR3 runs from the conserved cysteine through the conserved F or W. The D gene is left open where the match is weak. Clone sizes are given selectively: once, few, many, or a class where the clone is expanded.

V: TRBV6-5; size: NA; J: TRBJ2-5; D: TRBD1; CDR3: CASSQGQGAGTQYF; DNA: TGTGCCAGCAGTCAAGGACAGGGGGCCGGGACCCAGTACTTC
V: TRBV5-4; size: few; J: TRBJ1-1; D: NA; CDR3: CASSSRGNTEAFF; DNA: TGTGCCAGCAGCTCCCGGGGAAACACTGAAGCTTTCTTT
V: TRBV15; size: NA; J: TRBJ1-1; D: NA; CDR3: CATSRDLGRATEASF; DNA: TGTGCCACCAGCAGAGATTTGGGCAGGGCAACTGAAGCTTCCTTT
V: TRBV2; size: NA; J: TRBJ1-2; D: NA; CDR3: CASSERGSYTF; DNA: TGTGCCAGCAGTGAAAGGGGTAGCTACACCTTC
V: TRBV20-1; size: NA; J: TRBJ2-1; D: NA; CDR3: CSASDRGEQFF; DNA: TGCAGTGCTAGTGATCGGGGGGAGCAGTTCTTC
V: TRBV9; size: NA; J: TRBJ2-3; D: NA; CDR3: CASSAPMGGSTDTQYF; DNA: TGTGCCAGCAGCGCCCCCATGGGGGGTAGCACAGATACGCAGTATTTT
V: TRBV2; size: NA; J: TRBJ2-7; D: NA; CDR3: CASGLSLAEQYF; DNA: TGTGCCAGCGGGCTTTCCCTCGCCGAGCAGTACTTC
V: TRBV7-9; size: NA; J: TRBJ2-5; D: TRBD2; CDR3: CASSLVGGTETQYF; DNA: TGTGCCAGCAGCTTAGTGGGGGGGACCGAGACCCAGTACTTC
V: TRBV27; size: once; J: TRBJ2-3; D: NA; CDR3: CASSLLLGGGAEGDTQYF; DNA: TGTGCCAGCAGTTTATTGTTGGGCGGGGGCGCGGAGGGAGATACGCAGTATTTT
V: TRBV25-1; size: NA; J: TRBJ1-5; D: NA; CDR3: CASSYSGPNQPQHF; DNA: TGTGCCAGCAGCTACTCAGGCCCCAATCAGCCCCAGCATTTT
V: TRBV4-3; size: NA; J: TRBJ2-1; D: TRBD1; CDR3: CASSQGGPGTGYNEQFF; DNA: TGCGCCAGCAGCCAAGGTGGGCCCGGGACAGGATACAATGAGCAGTTCTTC
V: TRBV2; size: NA; J: TRBJ1-1; D: NA; CDR3: CASSEEARTEAFF; DNA: TGTGCCAGCAGTGAAGAGGCTAGAACTGAAGCTTTCTTT
V: TRBV5-1; size: NA; J: TRBJ1-1; D: TRBD1; CDR3: CASSTGQGGTEAFF; DNA: TGCGCCAGCAGCACGGGACAGGGGGGAACTGAAGCTTTCTTT
V: TRBV10-2; size: NA; J: TRBJ2-2; D: TRBD1; CDR3: CASSQGVNTGELFF; DNA: TGCGCCAGCAGTCAGGGGGTCAACACCGGGGAGCTGTTTTTT
V: TRBV29-1; size: NA; J: TRBJ2-3; D: NA; CDR3: CSVVVGGFTDTQYF; DNA: TGCAGCGTTGTCGTCGGCGGCTTCACAGATACGCAGTATTTT